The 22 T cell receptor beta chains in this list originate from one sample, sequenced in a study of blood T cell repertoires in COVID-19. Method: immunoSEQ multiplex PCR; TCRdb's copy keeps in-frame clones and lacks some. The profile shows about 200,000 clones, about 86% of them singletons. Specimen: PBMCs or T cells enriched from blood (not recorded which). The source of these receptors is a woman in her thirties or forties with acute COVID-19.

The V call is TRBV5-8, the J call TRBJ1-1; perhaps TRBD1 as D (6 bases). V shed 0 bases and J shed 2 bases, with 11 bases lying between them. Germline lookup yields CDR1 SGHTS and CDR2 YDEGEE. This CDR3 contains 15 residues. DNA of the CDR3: TGTGCCAGCAGCTTGGACAGGGTCCGAAACACTGAAGCTTTCTTT. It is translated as CASSLDRVRNTEAFF.

The CDR3 DNA sequence: TGTGCCAGCAGTTTGCGGGGGTTTCAGGAAGCTTTCTTT. It is translated as CASSLRGFQEAFF. The chain employs TRBV12-3 or TRBV12-4 and TRBJ1-1; weak D call: TRBD1 (5 bases). This CDR3 spans 13 amino acids. V was pared by 3 bases and J by 8 bases, with 13 bases between.

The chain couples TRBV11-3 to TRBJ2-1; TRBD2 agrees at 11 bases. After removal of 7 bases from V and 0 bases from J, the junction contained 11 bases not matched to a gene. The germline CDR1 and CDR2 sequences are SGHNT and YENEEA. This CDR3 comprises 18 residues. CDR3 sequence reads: CASKGYGTSGSSYNEQFF. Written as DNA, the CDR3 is TGTGCCAGCAAAGGCTACGGGACTAGCGGAAGCTCCTACAATGAGCAGTTCTTC.

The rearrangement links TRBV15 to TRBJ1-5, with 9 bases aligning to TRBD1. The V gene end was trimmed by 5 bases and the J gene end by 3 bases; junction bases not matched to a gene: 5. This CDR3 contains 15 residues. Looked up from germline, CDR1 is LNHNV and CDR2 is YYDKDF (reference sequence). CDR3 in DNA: TGTGCCACCAGCCCCGGGACAGGGACCAATCAGCCCCAGCATTTT. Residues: CATSPGTGTNQPQHF.

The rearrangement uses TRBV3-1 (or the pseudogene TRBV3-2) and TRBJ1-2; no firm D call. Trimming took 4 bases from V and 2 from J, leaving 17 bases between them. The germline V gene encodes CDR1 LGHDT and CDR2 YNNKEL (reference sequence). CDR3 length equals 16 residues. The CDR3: CASSPLSREGNYGYTF. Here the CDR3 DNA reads TGTGCCAGCAGCCCGCTAAGTCGGGAAGGGAACTATGGCTACACCTTC.

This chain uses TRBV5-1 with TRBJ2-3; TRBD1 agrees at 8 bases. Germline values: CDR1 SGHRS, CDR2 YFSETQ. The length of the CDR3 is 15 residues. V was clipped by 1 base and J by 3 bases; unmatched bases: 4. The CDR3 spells CASSLTGGETDTQYF. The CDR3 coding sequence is TGCGCCAGCAGCTTGACAGGGGGTGAGACAGATACGCAGTATTTT.

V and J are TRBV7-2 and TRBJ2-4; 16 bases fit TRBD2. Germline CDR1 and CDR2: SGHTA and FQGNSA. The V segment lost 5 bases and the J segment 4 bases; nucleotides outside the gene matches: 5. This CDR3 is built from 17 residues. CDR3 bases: TGTGCCAGCAGCACGGGACTAGCGGGAGGGCGGAAAAACATTCAGTACTTC. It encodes CASSTGLAGGRKNIQYF.

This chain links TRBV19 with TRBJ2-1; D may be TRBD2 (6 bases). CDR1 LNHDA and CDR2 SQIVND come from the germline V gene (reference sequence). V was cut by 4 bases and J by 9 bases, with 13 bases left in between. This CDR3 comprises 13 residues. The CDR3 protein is CASSRDPGVEQFF. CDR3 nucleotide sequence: TGTGCCAGTAGTAGAGACCCGGGAGTTGAGCAGTTCTTC.

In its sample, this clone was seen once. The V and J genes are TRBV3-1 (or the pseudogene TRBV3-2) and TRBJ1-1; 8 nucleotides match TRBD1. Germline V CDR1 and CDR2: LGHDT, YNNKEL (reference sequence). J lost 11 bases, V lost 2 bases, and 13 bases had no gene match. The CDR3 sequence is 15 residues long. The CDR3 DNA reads TGTGCCAGCAGCCAAAGAACTCTTACAGGGGGAGCGGCTTTCTTT. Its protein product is CASSQRTLTGGAAFF.

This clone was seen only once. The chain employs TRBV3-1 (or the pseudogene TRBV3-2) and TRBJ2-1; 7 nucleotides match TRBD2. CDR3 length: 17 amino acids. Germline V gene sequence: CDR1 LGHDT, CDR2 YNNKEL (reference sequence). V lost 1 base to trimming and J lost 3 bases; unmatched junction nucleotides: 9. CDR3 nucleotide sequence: TGTGCCAGCAGCCAAGGGGGGGGGAGGTTAGTCTACAATGAGCAGTTCTTC. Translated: CASSQGGGRLVYNEQFF.

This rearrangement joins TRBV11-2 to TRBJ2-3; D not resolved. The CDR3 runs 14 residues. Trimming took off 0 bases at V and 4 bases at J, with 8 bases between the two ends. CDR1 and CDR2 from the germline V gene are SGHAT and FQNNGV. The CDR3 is CASSLDLRSDTQYF. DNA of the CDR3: TGTGCCAGCAGCTTAGATCTACGGTCAGATACGCAGTATTTT.

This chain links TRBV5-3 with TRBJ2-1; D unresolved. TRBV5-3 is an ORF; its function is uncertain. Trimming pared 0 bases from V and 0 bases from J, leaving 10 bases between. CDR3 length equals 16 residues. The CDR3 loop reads CARSLGVRSSYNEQFF. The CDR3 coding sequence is TGTGCCAGAAGCTTGGGGGTAAGGAGCTCCTACAATGAGCAGTTCTTC.

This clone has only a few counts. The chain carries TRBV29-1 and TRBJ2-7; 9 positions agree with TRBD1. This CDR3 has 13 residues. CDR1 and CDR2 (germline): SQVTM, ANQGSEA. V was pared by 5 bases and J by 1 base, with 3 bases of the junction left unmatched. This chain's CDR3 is CSVRQGGSYEQYF. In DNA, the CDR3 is TGCAGCGTTCGACAGGGGGGATCCTACGAGCAGTACTTC.

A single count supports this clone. The CDR3 region is CASSQPALRGHGNQPQHF. DNA for the CDR3: TGCGCCAGCAGCCAACCGGCCCTCAGGGGTCACGGCAATCAGCCCCAGCATTTT. The chain carries TRBV4-1 and TRBJ1-5, with a possible D match to TRBD1 (6 bases). V was clipped by 2 bases and J by 2 bases, with 19 bases between them. The length of the CDR3 is 18 residues. Germline V lookup: CDR1 MGHRA, CDR2 YSYEKL.

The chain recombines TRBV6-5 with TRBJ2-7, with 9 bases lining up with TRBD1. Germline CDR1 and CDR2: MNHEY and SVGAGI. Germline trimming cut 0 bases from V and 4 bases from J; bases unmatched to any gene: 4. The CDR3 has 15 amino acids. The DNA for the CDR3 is TGTGCCAGCAGTTACTCGATAGGACAGGGGTACGAGCAGTACTTC. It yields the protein CASSYSIGQGYEQYF.

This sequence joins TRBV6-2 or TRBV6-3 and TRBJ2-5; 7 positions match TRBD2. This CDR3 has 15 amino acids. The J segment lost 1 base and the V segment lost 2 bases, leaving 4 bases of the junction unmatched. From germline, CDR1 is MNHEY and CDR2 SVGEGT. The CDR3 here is CASSYLAVIQETQYF. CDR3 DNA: TGTGCCAGCAGTTACCTAGCGGTAATCCAAGAGACCCAGTACTTC.

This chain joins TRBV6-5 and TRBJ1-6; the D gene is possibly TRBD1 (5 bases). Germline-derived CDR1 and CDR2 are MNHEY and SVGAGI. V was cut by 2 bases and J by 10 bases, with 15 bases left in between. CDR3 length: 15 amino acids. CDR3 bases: TGTGCCAGCAGTTACAGGGGCGCGATAGGATCACCCCTCCACTTT. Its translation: CASSYRGAIGSPLHF.

This CDR3 is CASSLLGQNTEAFF. Written as DNA, the CDR3 is TGTGCCAGCAGCTTATTGGGGCAGAACACTGAAGCTTTCTTT. The chain uses TRBV7-3 and TRBJ1-1; D is possibly TRBD1 (5 bases). The germline V gene has CDR1 SGHTA and CDR2 FQGTGA. V was cut by 2 bases and J by 1 base, with 8 bases left in between. This CDR3 region has 14 residues.

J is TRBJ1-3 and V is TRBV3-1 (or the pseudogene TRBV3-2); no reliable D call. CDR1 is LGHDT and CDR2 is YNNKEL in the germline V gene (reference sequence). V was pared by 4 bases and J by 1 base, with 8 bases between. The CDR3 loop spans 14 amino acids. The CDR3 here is CASSPSDSGNTIYF. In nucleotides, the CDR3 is TGTGCCAGCAGCCCTAGCGATTCTGGAAACACCATATATTTT.

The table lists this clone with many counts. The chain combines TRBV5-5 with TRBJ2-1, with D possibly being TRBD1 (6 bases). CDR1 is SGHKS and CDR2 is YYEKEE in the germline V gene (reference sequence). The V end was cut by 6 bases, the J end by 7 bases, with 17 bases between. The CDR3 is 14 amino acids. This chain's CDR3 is CASIRDTARNEQFF. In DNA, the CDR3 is TGTGCCAGCATTCGGGACACCGCTAGGAATGAGCAGTTCTTC.

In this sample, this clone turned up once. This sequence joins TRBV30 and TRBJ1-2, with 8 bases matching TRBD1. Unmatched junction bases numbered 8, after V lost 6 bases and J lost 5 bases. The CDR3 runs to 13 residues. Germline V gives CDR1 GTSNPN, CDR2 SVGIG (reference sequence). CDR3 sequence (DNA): TGTGCCTGCCATACAGGGGGAATGTATGGCTACACCTTC. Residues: CACHTGGMYGYTF.

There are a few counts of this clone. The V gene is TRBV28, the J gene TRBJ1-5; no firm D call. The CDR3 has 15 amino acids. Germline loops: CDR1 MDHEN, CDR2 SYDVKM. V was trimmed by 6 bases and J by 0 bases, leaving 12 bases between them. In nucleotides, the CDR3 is TGTGCCAGCAGCCCCCTACCAAATAGCAATCAGCCCCAGCATTTT. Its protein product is CASSPLPNSNQPQHF.